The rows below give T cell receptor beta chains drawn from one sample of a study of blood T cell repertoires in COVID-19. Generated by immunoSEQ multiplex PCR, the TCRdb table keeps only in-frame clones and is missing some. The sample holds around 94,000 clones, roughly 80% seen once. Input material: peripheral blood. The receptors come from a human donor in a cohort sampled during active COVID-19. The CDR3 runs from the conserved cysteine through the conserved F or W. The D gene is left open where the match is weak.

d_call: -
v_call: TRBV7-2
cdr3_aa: CASSLLARHMNTEAFF

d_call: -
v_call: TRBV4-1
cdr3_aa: CASSQAGNYGYTF

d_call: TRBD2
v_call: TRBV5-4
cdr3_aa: CASSHRDTRLAGAYEQYF

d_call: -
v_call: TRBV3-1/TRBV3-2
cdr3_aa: CASSQDRDLVWHEQFF

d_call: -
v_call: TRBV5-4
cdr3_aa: CASSLGRRGWETQYF

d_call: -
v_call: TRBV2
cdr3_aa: CASSEGQGTTFNYGYTF

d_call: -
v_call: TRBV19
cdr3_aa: CASSGGGSLRTLHF

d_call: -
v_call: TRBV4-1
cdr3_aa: CASTPRPLRLTNEKLFF

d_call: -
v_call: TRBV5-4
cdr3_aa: CASSRSSSETQYF

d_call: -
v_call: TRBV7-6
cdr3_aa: CASSLFGGLGDTQYF

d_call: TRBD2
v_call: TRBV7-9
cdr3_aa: CASSPTSGGANEQFF

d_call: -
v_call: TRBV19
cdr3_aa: CASRQGQYNQPQHF

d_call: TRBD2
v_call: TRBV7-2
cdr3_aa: CASSPPGVGGETQYF

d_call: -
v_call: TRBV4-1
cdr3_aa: CASSLLPGLRGYNEQFF

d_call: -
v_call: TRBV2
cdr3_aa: CASSGEDTEAFF

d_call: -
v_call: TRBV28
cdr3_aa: CASSLSVPHGDTIYF